This T cell receptor (beta chain) was obtained from a study of shared clonotypes between healthy human individuals. General study findings and limits: Between several donors, naive CD4 clonotypes were shared at a level of approximately 5%.

The V gene lost 7 bases and the J gene lost 0 bases, with 13 bases spanning the gap. This CDR3 region has 15 residues. Germline CDR1 SGHTA, CDR2 FQGNSA. Assay execution took place at the deep level. Genomic DNA from each subset was divided evenly over several immunoSEQ plates. Here immunoSEQ multiplex PCR was the method, and the copy in TCRdb shows in-frame clones only, minus some. This sample has about 1.1 million clones, with about 80% found just once. In the CD4+ fraction, cells were divided into CD45RA+ naive and CD45RA-negative memory subsets. This clone has just a few counts. Its antigen is undetermined.

The sequence was obtained from a man between 18 and 35 years old in good health. Some clones in this sample may be carry-over from other donors' samples. The genes are TRBV7-2 and TRBJ2-1; D remains unclear. The sample taken for sequencing was memory CD4+ T cells from PBMCs. Subset specified: CD45RA-negative fraction. The CDR3 loop reads CASTPPSLSYNEQFF. CDR3 sequence (DNA): TGTGCCAGCACCCCCCCCAGTCTCTCCTACAATGAGCAGTTCTTC.